Listed here is a single T cell receptor (beta chain). After removal of 6 bases from V and 2 bases from J, the junction contained 4 bases not matched to a gene. The CDR3 totals 13 residues. CDR1 is KGHSH and CDR2 is LQKENI in the germline V gene. The data stem from a study of T-cell reconstitution after alpha-beta-depleted transplantation in children. Preparation of the TCRbeta library involved a method that used unique molecular identifiers. Each CDR3 protein gets one entry after TCRdb re-called the PCR reads with MiXCR. The data show tens of thousands of distinct CDR3 sequences, with approximately 7.3% seen just once and around 2.6% held by the top ten.

The starting material was PBMCs from the stem cell graft donor, obtained from the stem cell graft. This receptor was identified in a human donor who donated a stem cell graft to a child with acute lymphoblastic leukemia. The genes are TRBV18 and TRBJ2-7, with 7 bases fitting TRBD1. CDR3 sequence (DNA): TGTGCCAGCTCTTCGGGACAGACCTACGAGCAGTACTTC. Protein sequence: CASSSGQTYEQYF.